The present T cell receptor (beta chain) was sequenced within a study of T cell responses to AZD1222 COVID-19 vaccine. Study at large: The study pooled second doses at about 4 or about 12 weeks.

The V and J ends lost 5 bases and 0 bases respectively, with 8 bases between them. Germline CDR1 and CDR2: SEHNR and FQNEAQ (reference sequence). CDR3 length: 13 residues. Remarks on this clone: Its antigen is currently unknown.

The repertoire was sequenced with immunoSEQ multiplex PCR; TCRdb's copy has only in-frame clones and lacks some. The table lists about 54,000 clones, about 90% of them singletons. Study-wide findings and caveats: CD4 TCRs covered the whole spike, strongest at regions 160-218 and 743-854. Scientists sampled the repertoires only once the peak T cell response had passed.

The gene calls are TRBV7-9 and TRBJ2-7; perhaps TRBD1 as D (5 bases). This sequence originates from an adult in good health. This specimen consisted of peripheral blood, obtained on day 0 of AZD1222 vaccination. The CDR3 coding sequence is TGTGCCAGCAGCCACGACAGCTCCTACGAGCAGTACTTC. As protein: CASSHDSSYEQYF.